Below, 31 T cell receptor beta chains from the same sample are listed, as sequenced in a study of blood T cell repertoires in COVID-19. This table comes from immunoSEQ multiplex PCR, and its TCRdb copy is limited to in-frame clones, with some not included. The table records some 510,000 clones, roughly 90% of them present only once. Sequencing was done on a sample of PBMCs or T cells enriched from blood (not recorded which). All receptors derive from a woman in her 40s who had recovered from COVID-19.

This rearrangement joins TRBV4-3 to TRBJ1-1; perhaps TRBD1 as D (6 bases). CDR3 length: 14 residues. V was clipped by 4 bases and J by 5 bases, with 14 bases between them. CDR1 and CDR2 (germline): LGHNA, YSLEER. The CDR3 here is CASSPGVGVTEAFF. CDR3 nucleotide sequence: TGCGCCAGCAGCCCAGGGGTAGGTGTTACTGAAGCTTTCTTT.

This sequence joins TRBV3-1 (or the pseudogene TRBV3-2) and TRBJ1-3; D remains ambiguous. Trimming cost V 6 bases and J 0 bases, with 3 bases left between them. The CDR3 spans 12 residues. Looked up from germline, CDR1 is LGHDT and CDR2 is YNNKEL (reference sequence). The CDR3 spells CASSHSGNTIYF. CDR3 bases: TGTGCCAGCAGTCACTCTGGAAACACCATATATTTT.

The chain recombines TRBV5-4 with TRBJ2-7, with 7 bases matching TRBD1. The CDR3 extends over 14 amino acids. V dropped 4 bases and J dropped 4; count of bases not matched to a gene: 8. Germline V lookup: CDR1 SGHNT, CDR2 YYREEE (reference sequence). This CDR3 is CASSHGTAAYEQYF. The CDR3 nucleotides read TGTGCCAGCAGCCACGGGACAGCGGCATACGAGCAGTACTTC.

The chain has TRBV7-8 and TRBJ2-7; TRBD2 aligns across 13 bases. J gave up 3 bases and V 5 bases, and 7 bases lay outside the gene matches. Germline V gene lookup returns CDR1 SGHVS and CDR2 FQNEAQ. The CDR3 covers 16 residues. This chain's CDR3 is CASSARTSGGFYEQYF. The CDR3 DNA follows: TGTGCCAGCAGCGCCCGGACTAGCGGGGGTTTCTACGAGCAGTACTTC.

This clone appeared a single time. V is TRBV7-9 and J is TRBJ1-1; D remains ambiguous. V lost 3 bases and J 3 bases, leaving 8 bases between the germline ends. The CDR3 totals 13 residues. The V gene's germline CDR1 is SEHNR and CDR2 FQNEAQ (reference sequence). DNA for the CDR3: TGTGCCAGCAGCTTTCTTTCGTACACTGAAGCTTTCTTT. It yields the protein CASSFLSYTEAFF.

The chain combines TRBV19 with TRBJ1-2, with D unclear. Germline CDR1 is LNHDA and CDR2 is SQIVND (reference sequence). The V gene lost 6 bases and the J gene lost 7 bases, with 15 bases spanning the gap. The CDR3 sequence is 13 residues long. CDR3 DNA: TGTGCCAGTAGCGACCGGGAACCAAGTGGCTACACCTTC. It specifies CASSDREPSGYTF.

This clone has just one count. This chain connects TRBV23-1 to TRBJ1-1; D not resolved. Being an ORF, TRBV23-1 has a function that is uncertain. V gave up 2 bases and J gave up 1 base, with 8 bases separating them. The CDR3 is 14 amino acids. The CDR3 loop is CASSQTDWNTEAFF. The CDR3 coding sequence is TGCGCCAGCAGTCAAACTGACTGGAACACTGAAGCTTTCTTT.

The genes are TRBV6-5 and TRBJ2-7, with D possibly being TRBD1 (6 bases). Germline lookup yields CDR1 MNHEY and CDR2 SVGAGI. Trimming stripped 0 bases from V and 2 bases from J, with 11 bases between. The CDR3 is 15 amino acids. The CDR3 spells CASSYSKTGTYEQYF. In DNA, the CDR3 is TGTGCCAGCAGTTACTCGAAAACAGGGACCTACGAGCAGTACTTC.

This rearrangement joins TRBV7-2 to TRBJ1-4; D is possibly TRBD1 (5 bases). This CDR3 spans 13 amino acids. The germline gives CDR1 SGHTA, CDR2 FQGNSA. V dropped 6 bases and J dropped 8 bases, with 13 bases sitting between them. CDR3: CASRRGLGEKLFF. The CDR3 nucleotides are TGTGCCAGCAGACGGGGACTGGGAGAAAAACTGTTTTTT.

J is TRBJ1-2 and V is TRBV2; 7 nucleotides match TRBD1. Germline CDR1 and CDR2: SNHLY and FYNNEI. V shed 8 bases, J shed 4 bases, and the junction held 13 bases outside the gene matches. CDR3 size: 15 residues. CDR3: CASLPTDRTFYGYTF. CDR3 DNA sequence: TGTGCCAGCTTGCCGACGGACAGGACCTTCTATGGCTACACCTTC.

Points on this clone: The identical CDR3 is also encoded by other nucleotide sequences in the sample. The rearrangement joins TRBV18 to TRBJ1-1; 9 bases are a match to TRBD1. Germline V gene lookup returns CDR1 KGHSH and CDR2 LQKENI. The V gene end was trimmed by 2 bases and the J gene end by 0 bases; junction bases not matched to a gene: 4. The CDR3 spans 16 residues. CDR3 DNA sequence: TGTGCCAGCTCACCAGGGACAGGGTCTATGAACACTGAAGCTTTCTTT. It codes for CASSPGTGSMNTEAFF.

This chain uses TRBV2 with TRBJ2-5, with D maybe TRBD2 (7 bases). This CDR3 contains 17 residues. The germline gives CDR1 SNHLY, CDR2 FYNNEI. Trimming took 4 bases from V and 5 from J, leaving 23 bases between them. CDR3 loop: CASSAQPGGRAGETQYF. The CDR3, as DNA: TGTGCCAGCAGTGCCCAGCCGGGGGGCAGGGCCGGGGAGACCCAGTACTTC.

V is TRBV10-3 and J is TRBJ2-3; 7 bases fit TRBD2. The CDR3 spans 15 residues. Germline trimming cut 8 bases from V and 2 bases from J; bases unmatched to any gene: 10. Germline V gene lookup returns CDR1 ENHRY and CDR2 SYGVKD. The CDR3 protein is CAISQERGTTDTQYF. The CDR3 DNA sequence: TGTGCCATCTCCCAGGAGCGGGGTACCACAGATACGCAGTATTTT.

This chain uses TRBV12-3 or TRBV12-4 with TRBJ1-1; no clear D. The CDR3 contains 13 residues. V was trimmed by 5 bases and J by 2 bases, leaving 9 bases between them. The CDR3 DNA follows: TGTGCCAGCAGTCTCGACTCCAACACTGAAGCTTTCTTT. This gives the protein CASSLDSNTEAFF.

The chain joins TRBV2 to TRBJ1-1; 12 bases match TRBD1. V was clipped by 9 bases and J by 4 bases; unmatched bases: 9. Germline V lookup: CDR1 SNHLY, CDR2 FYNNEI. CDR3 length: 15 amino acids. The CDR3 region has the DNA TGTGCCAGTCTAGGGACAGGGGGCGTGGGCACTGAAGCTTTCTTT. Amino acids: CASLGTGGVGTEAFF.

This chain joins TRBV7-2 and TRBJ1-3; 11 bases are a match to TRBD1. Germline V CDR1 and CDR2: SGHTA, FQGNSA. V dropped 5 bases and J dropped 4; count of bases not matched to a gene: 7. CDR3 size: 16 residues. In DNA form, the CDR3 reads TGTGCCAGCAGCGTAGGGACAGGGGGAAAGGGAAACACCATATATTTT. Protein product: CASSVGTGGKGNTIYF.

The chain combines TRBV10-1 with TRBJ1-1; D may be TRBD1 (5 bases). Trimming pared 6 bases from V and 2 bases from J, leaving 13 bases between. The CDR3 contains 14 residues. Germline lookup yields CDR1 WNHNN and CDR2 SYGVQD (reference sequence). CDR3 nucleotide sequence: TGCGCCAGCAGCGCGGGGACGGGTAACACTGAAGCTTTCTTT. Amino acids: CASSAGTGNTEAFF.

The chain recombines TRBV27 with TRBJ1-2; 11 bases align to TRBD1. Germline V CDR1 and CDR2: MNHEY, SMNVEV (reference sequence). The V gene end was trimmed by 2 bases and the J gene end by 1 base; junction bases not matched to a gene: 9. The CDR3 has 18 amino acids. The CDR3 sequence is CASSLEGTGGQFNYGYTF. The CDR3 region has the DNA TGTGCCAGCAGTTTAGAAGGGACAGGGGGACAATTTAACTATGGCTACACCTTC.

V and J are TRBV2 and TRBJ1-2, with D tentatively TRBD1 (5 bases). CDR3 length: 11 residues. CDR1 and CDR2 (germline): SNHLY, FYNNEI. Between the trimmed V and J ends, which lost 10 bases and 7 bases, there was a span of 13 bases. The CDR3 is CAISQGPGYTF. The CDR3 coding sequence is TGTGCCATAAGTCAGGGCCCTGGCTACACCTTC.

The chain couples TRBV19 to TRBJ1-6, with unresolved D. The CDR3 is 14 residues long. Germline CDR1 is LNHDA and CDR2 is SQIVND (reference sequence). Trimming took 3 bases from V and 6 from J, leaving 9 bases between them. The CDR3 loop is CASSIGQFNSPLHF. In nucleotides, the CDR3 is TGTGCCAGTAGTATTGGCCAGTTTAATTCACCCCTCCACTTT.

The rearrangement joins TRBV5-8 to TRBJ1-2, with D perhaps matching TRBD1 (5 bases). The CDR3 totals 16 residues. From germline, CDR1 is SGHTS and CDR2 YDEGEE. The V gene lost 0 bases and the J gene lost 0 bases, with 12 bases spanning the gap. The CDR3 protein is CASSLAFARANYGYTF. The DNA for the CDR3 is TGTGCCAGCAGCTTGGCCTTCGCCAGGGCTAACTATGGCTACACCTTC.

There are a few counts of this clone. This chain joins TRBV2 and TRBJ1-4; 7 bases map to TRBD1. V lost 7 bases to trimming and J lost 0 bases; unmatched junction nucleotides: 5. This CDR3 contains 15 residues. Germline values: CDR1 SNHLY, CDR2 FYNNEI. The CDR3 sequence is CASNGQETTNEKLFF. The CDR3 DNA reads as TGTGCCAGCAACGGACAGGAGACAACTAATGAAAAACTGTTTTTT.

In regard to this clone: The same CDR3 arises from other DNA sequences in this sample as well. The chain joins TRBV7-9 to TRBJ1-5; D perhaps matches TRBD1 (6 bases). This CDR3 has 15 amino acids. Germline values: CDR1 SEHNR, CDR2 FQNEAQ (reference sequence). V was trimmed by 5 bases and J by 4 bases, leaving 15 bases between them. CDR3 sequence (DNA): TGTGCCAGCAGCGAAACAGGGCCCAGTAATCAGCCCCAGCATTTT. This encodes CASSETGPSNQPQHF.

V usage is TRBV10-3 and J usage is TRBJ1-1; 7 nucleotides agree with TRBD1. CDR3 length equals 11 residues. Trimming removed 4 bases from V and 9 bases from J; junction bases left unmatched: 2. In germline, CDR1 is ENHRY, CDR2 SYGVKD. Written as DNA, the CDR3 is TGTGCCATCAGTGCGACAGGGCAAGCTTTCTTT. Its translation is CAISATGQAFF.

The J gene is TRBJ2-2, the V gene TRBV10-3, with D unclear. Germline CDR1 ENHRY, CDR2 SYGVKD. CDR3 size: 15 residues. Between the trimmed V and J ends, which lost 0 bases and 1 base, there was a span of 6 bases. CDR3 DNA: TGTGCCATCAGTGAGTCCGAGTTGAACACCGGGGAGCTGTTTTTT. Its protein is CAISESELNTGELFF.

V usage is TRBV7-9 and J usage is TRBJ1-1, with 7 positions matching TRBD1. The CDR3 length is 14 residues. The germline V gene encodes CDR1 SEHNR and CDR2 FQNEAQ (reference sequence). After removal of 1 base from V and 3 bases from J, the junction contained 2 bases not matched to a gene. The CDR3 loop reads CASSLGDRDTEAFF. The CDR3 DNA reads as TGTGCCAGCAGCTTAGGAGACAGGGACACTGAAGCTTTCTTT.

The chain combines TRBV10-1 with TRBJ1-2; a possible D gene is TRBD1 (5 bases). V lost 2 bases and J lost 9, with 13 bases in between. The CDR3 length is 13 residues. In germline, CDR1 is WNHNN, CDR2 SYGVQD (reference sequence). CDR3 in amino acids: CASSESGAARYTF. CDR3 sequence (DNA): TGCGCCAGCAGTGAGAGCGGGGCAGCCCGCTACACCTTC.

This chain connects TRBV6-2 or TRBV6-3 to TRBJ1-2; TRBD1 aligns across 7 bases. V was clipped by 7 bases and J by 7 bases; unmatched bases: 9. Germline values: CDR1 MNHEY, CDR2 SVGEGT. This CDR3 is 13 amino acids long. CDR3 in DNA: TGTGCCAGCAACCCGACAGGGAATGGTGGCTACACCTTC. The encoded protein is CASNPTGNGGYTF.

This clone was found a few times. The chain carries TRBV19 and TRBJ1-5; D is uncertain. Germline V gives CDR1 LNHDA, CDR2 SQIVND (reference sequence). The CDR3 is 15 residues long. V shed 10 bases and J shed 0 bases, with 16 bases lying between them. In DNA form, the CDR3 reads TGTGCCACCTTGCCTTGGCAATATAGCAATCAGCCCCAGCATTTT. Its translation: CATLPWQYSNQPQHF.

The chain combines TRBV7-2 with TRBJ1-2; 8 bases align to TRBD1. Trimming took 1 base from V and 5 from J; bases not matched to a gene: 15. The CDR3 is 18 residues long. Germline CDR1 reads SGHTA; CDR2 reads FQGNSA. As DNA, the CDR3 is TGTGCCAGCAGCTTAGATACATCAGGGGGCCCTCAACTGTATGGCTACACCTTC. Its translation is CASSLDTSGGPQLYGYTF.

The CDR3 DNA follows: TGTGCCAGCAGTTACCGGGACATCCGGGCACCCCTCCACTTT. Its protein is CASSYRDIRAPLHF. J is TRBJ1-6 and V is TRBV6-5; D is possibly TRBD1 (6 bases). The CDR3 is 14 residues long. V lost 2 bases to trimming and J lost 11 bases, with 13 bases between them. The germline V gene has CDR1 MNHEY and CDR2 SVGAGI.